This T cell receptor beta chain appears in the sequencing data of a study of control samples from healthy donors and cancer patients (dated by TCRdb to the early 2020s). The method was the immunoSEQ multiplex PCR assay. In its TCRdb copy, this immuneACCESS table keeps in-frame sequences only and misses some clones. Where compared with another copy, unresolved V genes explain less than half of these, and the others have no known cause. This sample lists around 93,000 clones; 80% to 95% were detected once. Together, the top ten hold around 2.8% of the sample. Concerning this clone: The antigen it recognizes is unknown. No base quality information exists; no much larger clone differs at one position.

From the germline V gene (reference sequence), CDR1 is SGHNT and CDR2 is YYREEE. The CDR3 runs 14 residues from the cysteine to the phenylalanine. Left in the record is the CDR3 DNA by itself, 42 bases read in frame from the first base. The germline V end is reduced by 2 bases and the J end by 6 bases; junction bases left unmatched: 2. Recombination joined TRBV5-4 with TRBJ2-3; 11 bases in between match TRBD2. The origin of this receptor is a human donor in good health. The donor label of this sample is uncertain. The sample taken for sequencing was blood. The DNA sequence reads TGTGCCAGCAGCTTTAGCGGGGGGGCGGATACGCAGTATTTT. It codes for CASSFSGGADTQYF.